These T cell receptor beta chains were read from a single sample in a study of memory CD4+ T cells and cytomegalovirus serostatus. The data were produced by immunoSEQ multiplex PCR, yet TCRdb's version contains in-frame clones alone and is incomplete. The table includes around 50,000 clones, about 70% detected once. The sample taken for sequencing was memory CD4+ T cells from blood. Receptors were obtained from an adult in good health and CMV-seropositive. CDR3s include the opening cysteine and the closing phenylalanine or tryptophan. The D gene is left open where the match is weak. Only some rows state a clone size, as once, few, many or a class for expanded clones.

TRBV7-2	NA	TRBJ1-2	TRBD1	CASSRGQGAGGYTF	TGTGCCAGCAGCCGGGGACAGGGGGCAGGTGGCTACACCTTC
TRBV4-1	NA	TRBJ1-2	NA	CASSLRLTGPTEEGYTF	TGCGCCAGCAGCCTTCGATTGACGGGCCCTACGGAGGAGGGCTACACCTTC
TRBV6-1	NA	TRBJ1-1	TRBD1	CASRRTGMNTEAFF	TGTGCCAGCAGGAGGACAGGGATGAACACTGAAGCTTTCTTT
TRBV28	NA	TRBJ2-7	TRBD1	CASSPGQGYEQYF	TGTGCCAGCAGTCCGGGACAGGGCTACGAGCAGTACTTC
TRBV5-5	NA	TRBJ1-2	NA	CASSTPGGYGYTF	TGTGCCAGCAGTACCCCCGGGGGCTATGGCTACACCTTC
TRBV5-6	NA	TRBJ1-1	NA	CASSLRYMNTEAFF	TGTGCCAGCAGCTTGAGGTACATGAACACTGAAGCTTTCTTT
TRBV2	NA	TRBJ2-7	TRBD2	CASSEIPRPSGGSYEQYF	TGTGCCAGCAGTGAAATTCCTCGTCCGAGCGGGGGCTCCTACGAGCAGTACTTC
TRBV15	NA	TRBJ1-5	NA	CATSRTSRAYNQPQHF	TGTGCCACCAGCAGAACAAGCCGGGCCTACAATCAGCCCCAGCATTTT
TRBV7-9	NA	TRBJ1-4	NA	CASSIQNKLFF	TGTGCCAGCAGCATCCAGAATAAACTGTTTTTT
TRBV19	NA	TRBJ2-5	NA	CASSIGVYQETQYF	TGTGCCAGTAGTATAGGAGTGTACCAAGAGACCCAGTACTTC
TRBV5-1	NA	TRBJ1-4	NA	CASSITEGFNEKLFF	TGCGCCAGCAGCATCACCGAAGGGTTTAATGAAAAACTGTTTTTT
TRBV5-1	NA	TRBJ2-7	TRBD2	CASSFLAGGGQAYEQYF	TGCGCCAGCAGCTTCCTAGCGGGGGGCGGCCAAGCCTACGAGCAGTACTTC
TRBV4-1	NA	TRBJ1-1	NA	CASSPLQGGNTEAFF	TGCGCCAGCAGCCCCTTACAGGGAGGGAACACTGAAGCTTTCTTT
TRBV7-6	NA	TRBJ2-5	NA	CASSSISQETQYF	TGTGCCAGCAGCTCGATAAGCCAAGAGACCCAGTACTTC
TRBV11-3	once	TRBJ1-1	TRBD1	CASSLDRGNTEAFF	TGTGCCAGCAGCTTGGACAGGGGGAACACTGAAGCTTTCTTT
TRBV6-6	NA	TRBJ1-6	TRBD1	CASSFNRGSPLHF	TGTGCCAGCAGTTTTAACAGGGGATCACCCCTCCACTTT
TRBV4-2	NA	TRBJ2-5	TRBD2	CASSPLTSGGFKETQYF	TGTGCCAGCAGCCCCCTGACTAGCGGGGGGTTCAAGGAGACCCAGTACTTC
TRBV2	NA	TRBJ2-5	TRBD2	CASSPGRARETQYF	TGTGCCAGCAGCCCCGGGAGGGCGCGGGAGACCCAGTACTTC
TRBV4-1	few	TRBJ1-2	NA	CASSQDLVGYTF	TGCGCCAGCAGCCAAGATCTAGTAGGCTACACCTTC
TRBV2	NA	TRBJ1-6	TRBD1	CASRFDRGNSPLHF	TGTGCCAGCAGATTCGACAGGGGGAATTCACCCCTCCACTTT
TRBV9	NA	TRBJ2-3	NA	CASSVQGIDTQYF	TGTGCCAGCAGCGTACAGGGGATAGATACGCAGTATTTT
TRBV5-6	few	TRBJ1-1	NA	CASSLGITGSTEAFF	TGTGCCAGCAGCTTGGGTATTACAGGGAGCACTGAAGCTTTCTTT
TRBV21-1	NA	TRBJ2-5	NA	CASSKGLGLAGNQETQYF	TGTGCCAGCAGCAAAGGGTTAGGCCTAGCGGGGAACCAAGAGACCCAGTACTTC
TRBV7-3	NA	TRBJ1-1	TRBD1	CASSPQTGAEAFF	TGTGCCAGCAGCCCTCAAACAGGGGCTGAAGCTTTCTTT
TRBV5-6	once	TRBJ2-3	NA	CASSLRLNRGTDTQYF	TGTGCCAGCAGCCTGAGGTTGAACAGGGGCACAGATACGCAGTATTTT
TRBV4-1	NA	TRBJ2-6	NA	CASSQDEGIGANVLTF	TGCGCCAGCAGCCAAGATGAAGGGATCGGGGCCAACGTCCTGACTTTC
TRBV7-9	once	TRBJ2-6	TRBD2	CASSLGRGDSGANVLTF	TGTGCCAGCAGCCTAGGGAGGGGTGACTCTGGGGCCAACGTCCTGACTTTC
TRBV5-4	NA	TRBJ2-5	TRBD1	CASSLDRGQETQYF	TGTGCCAGCAGCTTGGACAGGGGGCAGGAGACCCAGTACTTC
TRBV11-3	NA	TRBJ2-2	NA	CASSRIGDTGELFF	TGTGCCAGCAGCCGGATTGGAGACACCGGGGAGCTGTTTTTT
TRBV5-1	NA	TRBJ2-2	NA	CASSFAVNTGELFF	TGCGCCAGCAGTTTTGCAGTTAACACCGGGGAGCTGTTTTTT
TRBV2	NA	TRBJ1-2	NA	CASSGNSRGPYGYTF	TGTGCCAGCAGTGGTAATAGCCGGGGGCCCTATGGCTACACCTTC
TRBV7-2	NA	TRBJ2-2	TRBD1	CASSGVDRGPSGELFF	TGTGCCAGCAGCGGGGTCGACAGGGGGCCAAGCGGGGAGCTGTTTTTT
TRBV28	NA	TRBJ1-2	TRBD1	CASSSGVYRGLYGYTF	TGTGCCAGCAGTTCGGGGGTATACAGGGGTCTTTATGGCTACACCTTC
TRBV7-3	few	TRBJ2-2	NA	CASSLDGEFSGELFF	TGTGCCAGCAGCTTAGACGGGGAGTTTTCCGGGGAGCTGTTTTTT
TRBV5-1	NA	TRBJ2-1	TRBD2	CASSLVRLAGEQFF	TGCGCCAGCAGCTTGGTTAGGCTAGCGGGGGAGCAGTTCTTC
TRBV6-1	NA	TRBJ2-7	NA	CASSWERAEQYF	TGTGCCAGCAGCTGGGAGCGGGCCGAGCAGTACTTC
TRBV11-2	NA	TRBJ2-7	TRBD1	CASSQTFSGTGIREQYF	TGTGCCAGCAGCCAAACGTTCTCCGGGACAGGGATTCGCGAGCAGTACTTC
TRBV9	NA	TRBJ1-3	NA	CASSVDPEGAGNTIYF	TGTGCCAGCAGCGTAGACCCCGAGGGGGCTGGAAACACCATATATTTT
TRBV19	NA	TRBJ1-2	TRBD1	CASSSQGAGYGYTF	TGTGCCAGTAGTTCGCAGGGGGCTGGCTATGGCTACACCTTC
TRBV11-3	NA	TRBJ2-7	NA	CASSRDGGYEQYF	TGTGCCAGCAGCCGGGACGGGGGCTACGAGCAGTACTTC
TRBV27	NA	TRBJ2-7	NA	CASALSRSSYEQYF	TGTGCCAGCGCTCTGTCCCGTTCCTCCTACGAGCAGTACTTC
TRBV2	few	TRBJ2-6	NA	CASSASTSGANVLTF	TGTGCCAGCAGCGCTAGTACCTCTGGGGCCAACGTCCTGACTTTC
TRBV6-1	once	TRBJ1-2	TRBD1	CASSEKGTVTGYTF	TGTGCCAGCAGTGAAAAGGGGACAGTGACTGGCTACACCTTC
TRBV9	NA	TRBJ2-2	NA	CASSKTNTGELFF	TGTGCCAGCAGCAAGACGAACACCGGGGAGCTGTTTTTT
TRBV9	NA	TRBJ1-3	NA	CASSVQTGSGNTIYF	TGTGCCAGCAGCGTACAGACAGGCTCTGGAAACACCATATATTTT
TRBV6-6	once	TRBJ1-6	TRBD1	CASSFDRGDSPLHF	TGTGCCAGCAGTTTCGACAGGGGCGATTCACCCCTCCACTTT
TRBV6-5	NA	TRBJ2-7	TRBD1	CASRGQGGSYEQYF	TGTGCCAGCAGGGGACAGGGGGGCTCCTACGAGCAGTACTTC
TRBV13	NA	TRBJ2-7	NA	CASSLQLEGFYEQYF	TGTGCCAGCAGCTTACAACTAGAGGGGTTCTACGAGCAGTACTTC
TRBV19	NA	TRBJ1-5	NA	CASMGQGPLYQPQHF	TGTGCCAGTATGGGACAAGGGCCCCTGTATCAGCCCCAGCATTTT
TRBV7-7	NA	TRBJ2-5	NA	CASSPNLRESQETQYF	TGTGCTAGCAGCCCCAACCTCCGGGAGTCCCAAGAGACCCAGTACTTC
TRBV9	NA	TRBJ2-1	NA	CASSFLRGINEQFF	TGTGCCAGCAGCTTTCTACGGGGGATTAATGAGCAGTTCTTC
TRBV27	NA	TRBJ2-2	TRBD1	CASSIYGTGANTGELFF	TGTGCCAGCAGTATATACGGGACAGGGGCTAACACCGGGGAGCTGTTTTTT